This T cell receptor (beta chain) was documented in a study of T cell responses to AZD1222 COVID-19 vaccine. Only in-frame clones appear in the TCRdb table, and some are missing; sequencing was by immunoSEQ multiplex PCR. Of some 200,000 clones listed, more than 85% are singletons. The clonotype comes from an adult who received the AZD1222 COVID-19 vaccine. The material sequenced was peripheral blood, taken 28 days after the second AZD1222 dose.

Written as DNA, the CDR3 is TGTGCCAGCCGGGGGGGTAATCAGCCCCAGCATTTT. Translation: CASRGGNQPQHF. The V gene is TRBV12-3 or TRBV12-4, the J gene TRBJ1-5; D perhaps matches TRBD1 (5 bases). With 8 bases removed from V and 4 bases from J, the gap between germline ends came to 9 bases. The CDR3 extends over 12 amino acids.